This entry concerns a single TCR beta chain. Its matching antigen is unknown. These data originate in a study of Ad26.COV2.S vaccination and SARS-CoV-2 variants. As for the study in general: Trial arm assignment for the donor was COV1001 Ad26.COV2.S. Ad26.COV2.S was injected intramuscularly once or twice, 56 days apart. General study results and limits: The breadth of spike-specific CD8+ and CD4+ T cell responses after vaccination was reportedly substantial.

Sample treatment: about 20 received Ad26.COV2.S at low or high dose, single or two shots; about 5 received placebo; per-sample allocation not given. Specimen acquisition occurred on day 63 following the initial vaccine or placebo injection. The assay was immunoSEQ multiplex PCR, and TCRdb's table has in-frame clones only and misses some. The table includes fewer than 400,000 clones, 70% to 90% detected once. The CDR3 totals 15 residues. Germline V gene sequence: CDR1 SNHLY, CDR2 FYNNEI. V shed 1 base and J shed 7 bases, with 11 bases lying between them. This TCR was recovered from a person between 18 and 65 years old who received the Ad26.COV2.S COVID-19 vaccine or a placebo. V gene TRBV2 combines with J gene TRBJ1-6; tentatively, D is TRBD1 (5 bases). Sequenced here: peripheral blood, sampled in a trial of Ad26.COV2.S vaccine versus placebo. The CDR3, as DNA: TGTGCCAGCAGTGAAGGTGACAGTGCAAATTCACCCCTCCACTTT. Residues: CASSEGDSANSPLHF.